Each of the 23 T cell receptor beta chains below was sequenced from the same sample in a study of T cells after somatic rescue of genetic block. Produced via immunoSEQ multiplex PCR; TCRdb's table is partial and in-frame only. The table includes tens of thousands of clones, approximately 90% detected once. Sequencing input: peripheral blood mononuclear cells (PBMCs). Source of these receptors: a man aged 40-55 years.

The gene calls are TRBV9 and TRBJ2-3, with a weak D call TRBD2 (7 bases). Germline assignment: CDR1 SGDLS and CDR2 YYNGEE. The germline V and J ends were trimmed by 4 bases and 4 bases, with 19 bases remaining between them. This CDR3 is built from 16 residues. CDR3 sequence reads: CASSPRGGGGADTQYF. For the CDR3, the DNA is TGTGCCAGCAGCCCCAGAGGTGGCGGGGGCGCAGATACGCAGTATTTT.

Here the CDR3 reads CASSAFDLAKNIQYF. CDR3 nucleotide sequence: TGTGCCAGCAGCGCATTCGATCTAGCCAAAAACATTCAGTACTTC. The V call is TRBV7-2, the J call TRBJ2-4; no clear D. Trimming stripped 5 bases from V and 0 bases from J, with 11 bases between. The germline CDR1 and CDR2 sequences are SGHTA and FQGNSA. The CDR3 runs 15 residues.

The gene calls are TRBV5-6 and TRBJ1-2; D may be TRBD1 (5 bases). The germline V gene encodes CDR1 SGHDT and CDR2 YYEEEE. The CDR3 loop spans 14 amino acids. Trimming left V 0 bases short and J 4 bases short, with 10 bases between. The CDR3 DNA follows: TGTGCCAGCAGCTTGGGGGTCAGGGTCTATGGCTACACCTTC. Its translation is CASSLGVRVYGYTF.

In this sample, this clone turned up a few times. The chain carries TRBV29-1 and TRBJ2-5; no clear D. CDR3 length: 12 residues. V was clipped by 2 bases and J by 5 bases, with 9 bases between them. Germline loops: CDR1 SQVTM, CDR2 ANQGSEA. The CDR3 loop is CSVELELETQYF. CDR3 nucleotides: TGCAGCGTTGAACTGGAGCTGGAGACCCAGTACTTC.

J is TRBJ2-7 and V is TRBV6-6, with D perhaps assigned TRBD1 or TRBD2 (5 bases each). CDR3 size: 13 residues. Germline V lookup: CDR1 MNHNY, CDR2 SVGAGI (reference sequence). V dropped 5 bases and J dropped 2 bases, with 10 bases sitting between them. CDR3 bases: TGTGCCAGCAGTCCGGGACCTACCTACGAGCAGTACTTC. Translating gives CASSPGPTYEQYF.

The CDR3 nucleotides are TGTGCCAGCAGTAAGACTAGCGGGAGTCCGTATTTT. Its protein product is CASSKTSGSPYF. This chain uses TRBV6-1 with TRBJ2-3; 12 positions match TRBD2. Germline lookup yields CDR1 MNHNS and CDR2 SASEGT. The CDR3 is made up of 12 amino acids. The ends lost 5 bases at V and 14 bases at J; junction bases unmatched: 5.

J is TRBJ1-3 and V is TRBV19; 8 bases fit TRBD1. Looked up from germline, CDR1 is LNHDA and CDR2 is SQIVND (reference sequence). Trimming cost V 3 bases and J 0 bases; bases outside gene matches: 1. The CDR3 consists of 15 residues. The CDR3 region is CASSMGTGSGNTIYF. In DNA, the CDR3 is TGTGCCAGTAGTATGGGGACAGGCTCTGGAAACACCATATATTTT.

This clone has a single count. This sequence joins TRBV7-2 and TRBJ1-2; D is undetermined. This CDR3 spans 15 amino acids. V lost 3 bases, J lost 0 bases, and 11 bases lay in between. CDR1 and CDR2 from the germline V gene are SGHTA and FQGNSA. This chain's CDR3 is CASSFLFTSNYGYTF. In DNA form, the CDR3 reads TGTGCCAGCAGCTTCCTGTTCACATCTAACTATGGCTACACCTTC.

CDR3 residues: CASSLAGGALYNEQFF. CDR3 bases: TGTGCCAGCAGTTTAGCCGGAGGGGCGCTCTACAATGAGCAGTTCTTC. This chain uses TRBV27 with TRBJ2-1, with a weak D call TRBD2 (6 bases). Germline V lookup: CDR1 MNHEY, CDR2 SMNVEV (reference sequence). V was shortened by 2 bases and J by 3 bases, with 14 bases between the two germline ends. This CDR3 has 16 residues.

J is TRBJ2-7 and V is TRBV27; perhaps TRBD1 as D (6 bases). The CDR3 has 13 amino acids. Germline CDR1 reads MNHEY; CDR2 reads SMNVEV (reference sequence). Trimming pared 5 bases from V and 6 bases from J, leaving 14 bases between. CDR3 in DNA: TGTGCCAGCAGTCCATCAGGGGTCCGCGAGCAGTACTTC. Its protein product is CASSPSGVREQYF.

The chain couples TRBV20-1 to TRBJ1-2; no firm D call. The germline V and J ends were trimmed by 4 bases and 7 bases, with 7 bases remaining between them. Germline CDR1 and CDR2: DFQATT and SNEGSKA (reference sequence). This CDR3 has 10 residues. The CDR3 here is CSAKSFGYTF. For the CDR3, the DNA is TGCAGTGCTAAAAGTTTTGGCTACACCTTC.

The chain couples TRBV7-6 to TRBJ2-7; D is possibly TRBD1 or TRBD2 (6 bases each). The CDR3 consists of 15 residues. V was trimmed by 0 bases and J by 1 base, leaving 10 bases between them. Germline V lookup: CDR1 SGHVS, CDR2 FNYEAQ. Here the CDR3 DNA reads TGTGCCAGCAGCTTAGCCCCGGGGGCGTCCTACGAGCAGTACTTC. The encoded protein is CASSLAPGASYEQYF. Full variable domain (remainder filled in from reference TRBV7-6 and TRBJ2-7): GAGVSQSPRYKVTKRGQDVALRCDPISGHVSLYWYRQALGQGPEFLTYFNYEAQQDKSGLPNDRFSAERPEGSISTLTIQRTEQRDSAMYRCASSLAPGASYEQYFGPGTRLTVT.

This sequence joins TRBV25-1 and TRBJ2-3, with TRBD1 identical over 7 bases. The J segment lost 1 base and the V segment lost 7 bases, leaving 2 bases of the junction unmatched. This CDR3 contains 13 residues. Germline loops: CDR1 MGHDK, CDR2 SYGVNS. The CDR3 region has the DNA TGTGCCAGCAAAGGGGGCGGCACAGATACGCAGTATTTT. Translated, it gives CASKGGGTDTQYF.

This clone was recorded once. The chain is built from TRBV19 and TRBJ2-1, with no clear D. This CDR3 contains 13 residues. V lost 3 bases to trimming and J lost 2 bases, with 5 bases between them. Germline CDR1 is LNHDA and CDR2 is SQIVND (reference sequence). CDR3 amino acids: CASSMAAYNEQFF. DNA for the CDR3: TGTGCCAGTAGTATGGCAGCCTACAATGAGCAGTTCTTC.

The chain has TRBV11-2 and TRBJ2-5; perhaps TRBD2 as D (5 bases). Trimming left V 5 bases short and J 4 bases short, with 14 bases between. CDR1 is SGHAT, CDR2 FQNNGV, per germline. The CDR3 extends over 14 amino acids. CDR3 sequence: CASSRRGLGETQYF. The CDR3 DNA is TGTGCCAGCAGCCGCCGCGGGTTGGGAGAGACCCAGTACTTC.

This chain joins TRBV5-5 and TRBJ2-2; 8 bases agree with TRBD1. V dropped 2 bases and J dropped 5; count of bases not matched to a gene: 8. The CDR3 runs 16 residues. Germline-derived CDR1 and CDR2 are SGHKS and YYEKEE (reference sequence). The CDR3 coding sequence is TGTGCCAGCAGCTTCGACAGGGGAATCGGTACCGGGGAGCTGTTTTTT. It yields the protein CASSFDRGIGTGELFF.

The CDR3, as DNA: TGTGCCAGCAGCACGCCAACAGATACGCAGTATTTT. Its protein is CASSTPTDTQYF. This chain links TRBV13 with TRBJ2-3; D uncertain. V shed 5 bases and J shed 3 bases, with 6 bases lying between them. The CDR3 extends over 12 amino acids. Per germline, CDR1 PRHDT and CDR2 FYEKMQ (reference sequence).

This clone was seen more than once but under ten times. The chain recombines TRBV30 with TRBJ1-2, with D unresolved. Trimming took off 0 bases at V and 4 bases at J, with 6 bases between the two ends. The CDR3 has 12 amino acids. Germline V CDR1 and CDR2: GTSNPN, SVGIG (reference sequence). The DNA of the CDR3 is TGTGCCTGGAGTGTACGGGGCTATGGCTACACCTTC. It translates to CAWSVRGYGYTF.

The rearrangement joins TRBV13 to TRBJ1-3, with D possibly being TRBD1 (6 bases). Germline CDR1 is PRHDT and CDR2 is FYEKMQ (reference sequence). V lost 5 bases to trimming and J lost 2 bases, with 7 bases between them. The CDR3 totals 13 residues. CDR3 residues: CASSHRAGNTIYF. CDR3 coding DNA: TGTGCCAGCAGCCACAGGGCTGGAAACACCATATATTTT.

CDR3 loop: CASSWTSGFNEQFF. The CDR3 bases are TGTGCCAGCAGTTGGACTAGCGGATTCAATGAGCAGTTCTTC. The V gene is TRBV6-1, the J gene TRBJ2-1, with 10 nucleotides matching TRBD2. This CDR3 comprises 14 residues. The V segment lost 5 bases and the J segment 6 bases; nucleotides outside the gene matches: 4. The germline gives CDR1 MNHNS, CDR2 SASEGT.

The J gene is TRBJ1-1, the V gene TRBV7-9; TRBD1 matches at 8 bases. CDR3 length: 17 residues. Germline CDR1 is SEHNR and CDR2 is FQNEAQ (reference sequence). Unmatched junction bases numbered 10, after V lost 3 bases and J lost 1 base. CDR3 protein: CASSLRLRGRGNTEAFF. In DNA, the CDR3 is TGTGCCAGCAGCTTGAGGCTCAGGGGGCGGGGGAACACTGAAGCTTTCTTT. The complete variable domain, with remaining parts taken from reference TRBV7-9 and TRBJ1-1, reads DTGVSQNPRHKITKRGQNVTFRCDPISEHNRLYWYRQTLGQGPEFLTYFQNEAQLEKSRLLSDRFSAERPKGSFSTLEIQRTEQGDSAMYLCASSLRLRGRGNTEAFFGQGTRLTVV.

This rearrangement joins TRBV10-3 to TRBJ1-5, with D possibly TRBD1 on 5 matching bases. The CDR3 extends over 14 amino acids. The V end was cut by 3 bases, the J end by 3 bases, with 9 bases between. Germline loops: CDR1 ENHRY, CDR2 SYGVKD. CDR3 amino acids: CAISDRVSNQPQHF. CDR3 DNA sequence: TGTGCCATCAGTGACAGGGTTTCCAATCAGCCCCAGCATTTT.

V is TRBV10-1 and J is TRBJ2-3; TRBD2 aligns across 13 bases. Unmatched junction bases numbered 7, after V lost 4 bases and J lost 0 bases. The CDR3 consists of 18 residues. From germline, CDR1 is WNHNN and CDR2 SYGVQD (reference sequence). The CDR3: CASSGTSGSFGSTDTQYF. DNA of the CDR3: TGCGCCAGCAGTGGGACTAGCGGGAGCTTTGGGAGCACAGATACGCAGTATTTT.